The rows below give T cell receptor beta chains drawn from one sample of a study of cytomegalovirus exposure and HLA in healthy donors. Repertoires were generated with immunoSEQ multiplex PCR, while TCRdb's copy carries only in-frame clones and drops some. The table has more than 100,000 clones, about 83% seen once; the top ten hold roughly 2.5%. Sequencing was performed on PBMCs. These TCRs come from a woman aged 35 to 49 in good health and CMV-seropositive. The CDR3 runs from the conserved cysteine through the conserved F or W. A D gene is named only where the DNA matches it firmly. The size entry is marked missing in some rows and otherwise reads once, few, many or a size class.

length	V	J	D	size	DNA	CDR3
14	TRBV5-6	TRBJ1-1	NA	few	TGTGCCAGCAGCTTGGTAAGGGGAAGCACTGAAGCTTTCTTT	CASSLVRGSTEAFF
17	TRBV28	TRBJ1-6	TRBD1	NA	TGTGCCAGCAGTTTACGGACAGGACCTTGGTTCAATTCACCCCTCCACTTT	CASSLRTGPWFNSPLHF
13	TRBV5-6	TRBJ1-2	TRBD1	NA	TGTGCCAGCAGCCCGGACAGGGTGGCTGGCTACACCTTC	CASSPDRVAGYTF
13	TRBV21-1	TRBJ2-7	NA	NA	TGTGCCAGCAACAGGGTAGATACCTACGAGCAGTACTTC	CASNRVDTYEQYF
15	TRBV5-1	TRBJ2-7	TRBD1	NA	TGCGCCAGCGGGAGTTGGACAGGGCTATCCTACGAGCAGTACTTC	CASGSWTGLSYEQYF
13	TRBV5-6	TRBJ2-1	NA	NA	TGTGCCAGCACCTATGACACTTACAATGAGCAGTTCTTC	CASTYDTYNEQFF
16	TRBV7-3	TRBJ2-1	TRBD2	NA	TGTGCCAGCAGCTTAGACCTAGCGGGAGGCTTAAATGAGCAGTTCTTC	CASSLDLAGGLNEQFF
14	TRBV19	TRBJ1-1	TRBD1	few	TGTGCCAGTAGTCCAGGACAGGGGAACACTGAAGCTTTCTTT	CASSPGQGNTEAFF
17	TRBV9	TRBJ1-1	TRBD1	NA	TGTGCCAGCAGACCTTCGCTTACAGGGGTTGTATCCCCTGAAGCTTTCTTT	CASRPSLTGVVSPEAFF
15	TRBV11-2	TRBJ1-4	TRBD1	once	TGTGCCAGCAGCTTGGACAGGGGGGGCAATGAAAAACTGTTTTTT	CASSLDRGGNEKLFF
14	TRBV27	TRBJ1-6	NA	NA	TGTGCCAGCAGAACAGGGCAGAAGAATTCACCCCTCCACTTT	CASRTGQKNSPLHF
15	TRBV7-3	TRBJ2-7	NA	NA	TGTGCCAGCTCGAAAACCGGAGGGTATTCCTACGAGCAGTACTTC	CASSKTGGYSYEQYF
18	TRBV5-1	TRBJ2-1	TRBD2	once	TGCGCCAGCAGCCCACGGACTAGCGGGGGGGCTGCGGTATATGAGCAGTTCTTC	CASSPRTSGGAAVYEQFF
13	TRBV21-1	TRBJ2-7	NA	NA	TGTGCCAGCACCGAACTAGCTGAGTACGAGCAGTACTTC	CASTELAEYEQYF
15	TRBV6-5	TRBJ2-7	NA	NA	TGTGCCAGCAGGAGGGACGAGACAGGTTCCTACGAGCAGTACTTC	CASRRDETGSYEQYF
18	TRBV7-2	TRBJ2-7	TRBD2	NA	TGTGCCAGCAGCTTAGCCCCCGCAGGGACTAATATTGTTTACGAGCAGTACTTC	CASSLAPAGTNIVYEQYF
16	TRBV7-9	TRBJ2-3	TRBD2	NA	TGTGCCAGCAGCTTAAGAGCGGGGGGAACCACAGATACGCAGTATTTT	CASSLRAGGTTDTQYF
15	TRBV4-1	TRBJ2-7	TRBD2	NA	TGCGCCAGCAGCCAAAATAGCGGGGGATTCTACGAGCAGTACTTC	CASSQNSGGFYEQYF
12	TRBV7-8	TRBJ2-7	NA	NA	TGTGCCAGCAGCTCTAGGGGTTACGAGCAGTACTTC	CASSSRGYEQYF
12	TRBV6-5	TRBJ1-2	TRBD1	NA	TGTGCCAGCAGTTTGGGGACAGATGGCTACACCTTC	CASSLGTDGYTF
14	TRBV10-1	TRBJ2-3	NA	NA	TGCGCCAGCAGTGAGGGGCCGAAAAAAGATACGCAGTATTTT	CASSEGPKKDTQYF
15	TRBV12-2	TRBJ2-3	NA	NA	TGTGCAAGTCGCTTAGTACGGGGGGGCTTTTATACGCAGTATTTT	CASRLVRGGFYTQYF
13	TRBV18	TRBJ2-7	TRBD1	NA	TGTGCCAGCTCACCACCGTCCCGGACAGGGGAGTACTTC	CASSPPSRTGEYF
13	TRBV7-2	TRBJ1-1	NA	NA	TGTGCCAGCCGACAGCGAATGAACACTGAAGCTTTCTTT	CASRQRMNTEAFF